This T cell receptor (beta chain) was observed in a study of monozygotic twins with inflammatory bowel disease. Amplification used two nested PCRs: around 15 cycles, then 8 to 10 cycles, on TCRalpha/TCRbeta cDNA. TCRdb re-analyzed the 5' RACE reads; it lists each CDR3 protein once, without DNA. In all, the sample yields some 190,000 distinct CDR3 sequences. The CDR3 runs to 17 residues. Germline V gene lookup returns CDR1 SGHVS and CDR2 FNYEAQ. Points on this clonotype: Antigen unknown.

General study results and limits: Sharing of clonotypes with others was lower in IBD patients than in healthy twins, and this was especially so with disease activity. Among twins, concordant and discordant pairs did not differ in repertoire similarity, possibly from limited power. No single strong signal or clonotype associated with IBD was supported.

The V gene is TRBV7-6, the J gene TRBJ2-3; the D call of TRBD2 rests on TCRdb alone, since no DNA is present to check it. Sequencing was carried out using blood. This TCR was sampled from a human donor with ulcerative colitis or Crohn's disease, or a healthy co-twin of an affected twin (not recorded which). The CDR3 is CASSSLAGGPRTDTQYF.